The 8 T cell receptor beta chains listed next were all sequenced from one sample in a study of blood T cell repertoires in COVID-19. The table came from immunoSEQ multiplex PCR; TCRdb's copy has only in-frame clones and leaves some out. This table holds some 170,000 clones, about 91% found once. Specimen: peripheral blood. The receptors derive from a woman aged 45-65 years with acute or convalescent COVID-19.

The V gene is TRBV15, the J gene TRBJ2-5; D unclear. Trimming removed 0 bases from V and 3 bases from J, with 5 bases in between. The CDR3 totals 13 residues. Germline V gene data show CDR1 as LNHNV and CDR2 as YYDKDF (reference sequence). DNA for the CDR3: TGTGCCACCAGCAGAGATAGTAAAGAGACCCAGTACTTC. Its translation: CATSRDSKETQYF.

This clone was detected a few times. This chain uses TRBV5-1 with TRBJ2-3, with a weak D call TRBD1 (6 bases). Germline V gives CDR1 SGHRS, CDR2 YFSETQ. This CDR3 has 14 residues. V lost 4 bases, J lost 0 bases, and 9 bases lay in between. Written as DNA, the CDR3 is TGCGCCAGCAGCGGTCAGGGGAGCACAGATACGCAGTATTTT. Translation gives CASSGQGSTDTQYF.

This chain joins TRBV6-6 and TRBJ1-1; D perhaps matches TRBD1 (6 bases). Germline V gene data show CDR1 as MNHNY and CDR2 as SVGAGI (reference sequence). CDR3 length equals 10 residues. With 6 bases removed from V and 8 bases from J, the gap between germline ends came to 7 bases. CDR3 nucleotides: TGTGCCAGCAGGGACAGAGAAGCTTTCTTT. This sequence encodes CASRDREAFF.

This rearrangement joins TRBV7-3 to TRBJ1-1; possibly TRBD1 for D (5 bases). V lost 5 bases and J lost 4, with 11 bases in between. The CDR3 is made up of 13 amino acids. Germline V CDR1 and CDR2: SGHTA, FQGTGA. Here the CDR3 reads CASSPQGSTEAFF. CDR3 nucleotide sequence: TGTGCCAGCAGCCCTCAGGGTAGCACTGAAGCTTTCTTT.

This chain connects TRBV14 to TRBJ1-1; 8 nucleotides match TRBD1. The germline V gene has CDR1 SGHDN and CDR2 FVKESK. The trim removed 4 bases at V and 1 base at J, leaving 5 bases unmatched. The CDR3 has 15 residues. The CDR3 DNA reads TGTGCCAGCAGCCTCTGGACAGGGTCGAACACTGAAGCTTTCTTT. It encodes CASSLWTGSNTEAFF.

The chain carries TRBV27 and TRBJ1-3, with D hard to call. The length of the CDR3 is 14 residues. The germline V and J ends were trimmed by 5 bases and 2 bases, with 10 bases remaining between them. From germline, CDR1 is MNHEY and CDR2 SMNVEV (reference sequence). The CDR3 region has the DNA TGTGCCAGCAGTCCCAGGATGGCTGGAAACACCATATATTTT. It is translated as CASSPRMAGNTIYF.

V usage is TRBV11-3 and J usage is TRBJ1-2; D ambiguous. The CDR3 length is 14 residues. Deletions cut 5 bases from V and 3 bases from J, with 13 bases between. CDR1 and CDR2 from the germline V gene are SGHNT and YENEEA. CDR3 protein: CASSRTSKDYGYTF. DNA of the CDR3: TGTGCCAGCAGCAGAACGAGTAAAGACTATGGCTACACCTTC.

This clone was seen only once. This chain joins TRBV7-8 and TRBJ1-3, with 9 bases lining up with TRBD1. The germline V gene has CDR1 SGHVS and CDR2 FQNEAQ. The CDR3 sequence is 13 residues long. J was trimmed by 7 bases and V by 5 bases; bases with no gene match: 3. The CDR3 loop is CASSMTGGNTIYF. CDR3 nucleotides: TGTGCCAGCAGCATGACAGGGGGTAACACCATATATTTT.